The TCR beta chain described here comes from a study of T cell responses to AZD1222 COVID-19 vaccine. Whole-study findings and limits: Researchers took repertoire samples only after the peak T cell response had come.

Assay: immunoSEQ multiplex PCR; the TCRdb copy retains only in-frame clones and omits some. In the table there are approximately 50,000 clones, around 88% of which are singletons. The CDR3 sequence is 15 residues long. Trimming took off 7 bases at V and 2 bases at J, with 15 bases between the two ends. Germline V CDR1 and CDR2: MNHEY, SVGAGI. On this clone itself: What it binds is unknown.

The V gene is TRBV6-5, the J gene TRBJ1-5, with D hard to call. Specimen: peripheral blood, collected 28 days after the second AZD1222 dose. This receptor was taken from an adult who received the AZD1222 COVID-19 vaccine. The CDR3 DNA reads TGTGCCAGCAAGAGAACCCCACTGGGCAATCAGCCCCAGCATTTT. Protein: CASKRTPLGNQPQHF.